The table lists the clone carrying this T cell receptor beta chain with a few counts. A read error may account for a junction end that differs from germline. Germline V gives CDR1 MDHEN, CDR2 SYDVKM. The CDR3 runs 13 residues. This sample stems from a study of tumor T cells in aggressive B-cell lymphoma. Only in-frame clones appear in the TCRdb table, and some are missing; sequencing was by immunoSEQ multiplex PCR. The data hold about 4,600 clones, with over 70% observed a single time. This rearrangement joins TRBV28 to TRBJ2-7; 7 nucleotides match TRBD1. The sample was tumor tissue. This TCR came from an adult with diffuse large B cell lymphoma. The DNA for the CDR3 is TGTGCCAGCAGTTTAGGGTGGTATAGGGGGCAGAACTTC. Its protein is CASSLGWYRGQNF.